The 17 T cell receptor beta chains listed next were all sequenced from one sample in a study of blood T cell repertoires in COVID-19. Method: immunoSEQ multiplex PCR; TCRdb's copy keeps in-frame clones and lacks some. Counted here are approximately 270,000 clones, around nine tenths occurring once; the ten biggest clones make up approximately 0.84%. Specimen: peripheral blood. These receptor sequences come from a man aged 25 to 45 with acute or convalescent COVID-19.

In DNA, the CDR3 is TGTGCCAGCAGTCAACAGGGGGCGGCGGGCACAGATACGCAGTATTTT. Translated: CASSQQGAAGTDTQYF. This chain links TRBV28 with TRBJ2-3; TRBD1 matches 9 bases. CDR3 length equals 16 residues. CDR1 is MDHEN, CDR2 SYDVKM, per germline. J gave up 1 base and V 5 bases, and 7 bases lay outside the gene matches.

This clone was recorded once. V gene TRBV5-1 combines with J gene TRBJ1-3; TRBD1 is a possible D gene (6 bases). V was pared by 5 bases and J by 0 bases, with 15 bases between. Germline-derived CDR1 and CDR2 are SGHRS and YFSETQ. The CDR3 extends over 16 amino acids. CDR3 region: CASSPDRRTSGNTIYF. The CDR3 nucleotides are TGCGCCAGCAGTCCAGACAGGAGAACCTCTGGAAACACCATATATTTT.

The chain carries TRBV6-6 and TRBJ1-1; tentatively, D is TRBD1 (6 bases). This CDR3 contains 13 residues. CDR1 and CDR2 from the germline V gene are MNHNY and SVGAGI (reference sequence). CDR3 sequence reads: CAGTPLLNTEAFF. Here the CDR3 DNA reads TGTGCAGGGACACCCCTCCTCAACACTGAAGCTTTCTTT.

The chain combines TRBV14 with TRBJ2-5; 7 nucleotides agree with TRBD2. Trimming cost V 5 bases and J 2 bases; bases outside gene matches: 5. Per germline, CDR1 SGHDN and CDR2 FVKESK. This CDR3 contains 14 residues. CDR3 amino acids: CASSYRAGQETQYF. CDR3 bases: TGTGCCAGCAGCTACAGAGCGGGACAAGAGACCCAGTACTTC.

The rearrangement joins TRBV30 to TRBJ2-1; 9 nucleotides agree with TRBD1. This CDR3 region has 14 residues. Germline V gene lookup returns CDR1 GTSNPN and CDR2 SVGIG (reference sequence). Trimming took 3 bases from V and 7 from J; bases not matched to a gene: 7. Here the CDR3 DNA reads TGTGCCTGGAGAACAGGGGGCGTAGAAAATGAGCAGTTCTTC. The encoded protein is CAWRTGGVENEQFF.

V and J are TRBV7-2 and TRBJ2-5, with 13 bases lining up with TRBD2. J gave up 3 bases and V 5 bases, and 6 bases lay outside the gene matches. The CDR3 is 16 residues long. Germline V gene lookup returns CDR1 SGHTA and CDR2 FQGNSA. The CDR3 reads CASSLGGLAGKETQYF. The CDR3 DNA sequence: TGTGCCAGCAGCCTAGGGGGACTAGCGGGGAAAGAGACCCAGTACTTC. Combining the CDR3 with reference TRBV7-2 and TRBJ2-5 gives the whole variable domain GAGVSQSPSNKVTEKGKDVELRCDPISGHTALYWYRQSLGQGLEFLIYFQGNSAPDKSGLPSDRFSAERTGGSVSTLTIQRTQQEDSAVYLCASSLGGLAGKETQYFGPGTRLLVL.

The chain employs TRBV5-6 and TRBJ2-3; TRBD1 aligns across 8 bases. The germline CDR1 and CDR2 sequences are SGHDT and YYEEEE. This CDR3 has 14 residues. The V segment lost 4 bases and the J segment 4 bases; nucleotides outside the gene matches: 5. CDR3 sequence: CASSRGQGSDTQYF. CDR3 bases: TGTGCCAGCAGCCGCGGACAGGGATCAGATACGCAGTATTTT.

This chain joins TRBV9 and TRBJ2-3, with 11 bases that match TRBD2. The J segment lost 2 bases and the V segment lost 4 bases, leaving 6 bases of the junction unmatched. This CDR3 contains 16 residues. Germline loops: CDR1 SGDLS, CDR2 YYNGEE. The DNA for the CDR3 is TGTGCCAGCAGCTTGGGACTAGCGGCATACACAGATACGCAGTATTTT. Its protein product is CASSLGLAAYTDTQYF.

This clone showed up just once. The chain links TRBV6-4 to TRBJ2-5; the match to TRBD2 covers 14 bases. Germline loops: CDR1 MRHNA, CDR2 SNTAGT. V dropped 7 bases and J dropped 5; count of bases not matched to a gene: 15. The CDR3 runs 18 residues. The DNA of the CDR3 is TGTGCCAGCACTTTAGGGACTAGCGGGAGTAGTCCGGGGGAGACCCAGTACTTC. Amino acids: CASTLGTSGSSPGETQYF.

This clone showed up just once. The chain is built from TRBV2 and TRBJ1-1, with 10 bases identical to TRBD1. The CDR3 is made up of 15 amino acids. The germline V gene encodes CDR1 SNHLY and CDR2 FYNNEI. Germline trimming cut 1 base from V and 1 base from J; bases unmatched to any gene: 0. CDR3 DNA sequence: TGTGCCAGCAGTGAAGGGACAGGGGGGAACACTGAAGCTTTCTTT. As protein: CASSEGTGGNTEAFF. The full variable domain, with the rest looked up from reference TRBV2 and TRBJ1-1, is EPEVTQTPSHQVTQMGQEVILRCVPISNHLYFYWYRQILGQKVEFLVSFYNNEISEKSEIFDDQFSVERPDGSNFTLKIRSTKLEDSAMYFCASSEGTGGNTEAFFGQGTRLTVV.

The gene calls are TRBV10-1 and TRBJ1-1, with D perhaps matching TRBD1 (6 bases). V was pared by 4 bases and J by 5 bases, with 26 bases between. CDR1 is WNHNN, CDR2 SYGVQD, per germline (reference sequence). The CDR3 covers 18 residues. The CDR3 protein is CASSGPHLLSRGWTEAFF. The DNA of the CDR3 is TGCGCCAGCAGTGGGCCCCACCTATTATCCAGGGGATGGACTGAAGCTTTCTTT.

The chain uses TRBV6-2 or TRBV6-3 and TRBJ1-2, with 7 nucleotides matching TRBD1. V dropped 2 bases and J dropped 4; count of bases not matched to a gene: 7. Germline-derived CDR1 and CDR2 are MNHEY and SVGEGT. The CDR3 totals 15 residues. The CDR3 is CASSYRGQTIYGYTF. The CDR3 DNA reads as TGTGCCAGCAGTTACAGGGGACAGACAATCTATGGCTACACCTTC.

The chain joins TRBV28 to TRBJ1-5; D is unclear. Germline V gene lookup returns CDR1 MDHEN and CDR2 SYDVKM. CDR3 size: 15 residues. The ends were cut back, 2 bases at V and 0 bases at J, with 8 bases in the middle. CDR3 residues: CASSLTQSSNQPQHF. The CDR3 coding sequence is TGTGCCAGCAGTTTAACACAGAGTAGCAATCAGCCCCAGCATTTT.

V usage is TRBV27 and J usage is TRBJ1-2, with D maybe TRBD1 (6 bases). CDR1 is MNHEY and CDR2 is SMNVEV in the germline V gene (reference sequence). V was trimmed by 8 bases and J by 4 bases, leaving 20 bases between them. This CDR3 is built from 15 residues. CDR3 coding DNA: TGTGCCAGCGCTGGGCCCGGGGGGCAGAGCTATGGCTACACCTTC. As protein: CASAGPGGQSYGYTF.

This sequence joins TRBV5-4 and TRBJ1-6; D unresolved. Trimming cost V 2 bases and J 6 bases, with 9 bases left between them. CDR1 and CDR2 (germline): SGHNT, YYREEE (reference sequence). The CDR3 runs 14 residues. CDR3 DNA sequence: TGTGCCAGCAGCTTAAGACAAATTAATTCACCCCTCCACTTT. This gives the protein CASSLRQINSPLHF.

The CDR3 spells CAISEGTGARGSYEQYF. Written as DNA, the CDR3 is TGTGCCATCAGTGAAGGGACAGGAGCTCGAGGGTCCTACGAGCAGTACTTC. This chain connects TRBV10-3 to TRBJ2-7, with TRBD1 identical over 8 bases. Germline values: CDR1 ENHRY, CDR2 SYGVKD. The CDR3 runs 17 residues. Trimming cost V 3 bases and J 1 base; bases outside gene matches: 11.

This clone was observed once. The CDR3 region has the DNA TGTGCCAGCAGCCGAAACGACTATACGCCGCCGAGGACCCAGTACTTC. Residues: CASSRNDYTPPRTQYF. The V and J genes are TRBV7-9 and TRBJ2-5; TRBD2 is a possible D gene (5 bases). Germline V gives CDR1 SEHNR, CDR2 FQNEAQ (reference sequence). The CDR3 is 16 residues long. V was trimmed by 5 bases and J by 7 bases, leaving 23 bases between them.